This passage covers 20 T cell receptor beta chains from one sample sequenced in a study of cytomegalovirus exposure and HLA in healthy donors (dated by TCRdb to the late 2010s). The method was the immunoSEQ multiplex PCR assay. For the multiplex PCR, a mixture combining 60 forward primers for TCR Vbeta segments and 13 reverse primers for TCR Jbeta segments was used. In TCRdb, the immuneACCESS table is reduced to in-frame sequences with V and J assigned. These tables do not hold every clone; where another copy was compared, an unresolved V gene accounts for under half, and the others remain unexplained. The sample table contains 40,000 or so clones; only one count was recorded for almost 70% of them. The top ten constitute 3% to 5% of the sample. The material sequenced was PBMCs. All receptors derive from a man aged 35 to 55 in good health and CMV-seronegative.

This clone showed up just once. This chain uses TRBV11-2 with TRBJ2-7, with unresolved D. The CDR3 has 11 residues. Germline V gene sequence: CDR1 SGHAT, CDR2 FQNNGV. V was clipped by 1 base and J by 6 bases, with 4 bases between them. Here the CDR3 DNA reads TGTGCCAGCAGCTTAGGGCTCGAGCAGTACTTC. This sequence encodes CASSLGLEQYF.

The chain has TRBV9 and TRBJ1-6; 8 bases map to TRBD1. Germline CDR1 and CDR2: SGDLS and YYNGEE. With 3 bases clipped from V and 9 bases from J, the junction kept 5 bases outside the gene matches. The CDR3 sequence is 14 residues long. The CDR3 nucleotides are TGTGCCAGCAGCGGGACAGGGACGGTTTCACCCCTCCACTTT. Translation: CASSGTGTVSPLHF. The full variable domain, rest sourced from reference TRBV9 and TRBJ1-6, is DSGVTQTPKHLITATGQRVTLRCSPRSGDLSVYWYQQSLDQGLQFLIQYYNGEERAKGNILERFSAQQFPDLHSELNLSSLELGDSALYFCASSGTGTVSPLHFGNGTRLTVT.

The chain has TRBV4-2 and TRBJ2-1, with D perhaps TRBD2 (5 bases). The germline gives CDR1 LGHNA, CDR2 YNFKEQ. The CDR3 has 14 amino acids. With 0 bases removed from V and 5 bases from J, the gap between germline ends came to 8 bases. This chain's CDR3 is CASSQEGADNEQFF. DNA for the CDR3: TGTGCCAGCAGCCAAGAGGGAGCCGACAATGAGCAGTTCTTC.

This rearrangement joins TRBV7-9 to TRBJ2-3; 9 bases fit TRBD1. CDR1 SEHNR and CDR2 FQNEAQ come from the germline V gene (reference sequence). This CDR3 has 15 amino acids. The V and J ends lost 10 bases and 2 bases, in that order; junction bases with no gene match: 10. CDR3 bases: TGTGCCACCGGAGGGGGGACAGGGCTCACAGATACGCAGTATTTT. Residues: CATGGGTGLTDTQYF.

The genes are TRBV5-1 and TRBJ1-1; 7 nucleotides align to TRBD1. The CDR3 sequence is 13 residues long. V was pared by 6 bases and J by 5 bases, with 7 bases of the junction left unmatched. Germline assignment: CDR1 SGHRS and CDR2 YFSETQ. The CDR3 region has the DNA TGCGCCAGCACGAGGGGGCGAGAGACTGAAGCTTTCTTT. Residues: CASTRGRETEAFF. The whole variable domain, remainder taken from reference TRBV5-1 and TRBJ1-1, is KAGVTQTPRYLIKTRGQQVTLSCSPISGHRSVSWYQQTPGQGLQFLFEYFSETQRNKGNFPGRFSGRQFSNSRSEMNVSTLELGDSALYLCASTRGRETEAFFGQGTRLTVV.

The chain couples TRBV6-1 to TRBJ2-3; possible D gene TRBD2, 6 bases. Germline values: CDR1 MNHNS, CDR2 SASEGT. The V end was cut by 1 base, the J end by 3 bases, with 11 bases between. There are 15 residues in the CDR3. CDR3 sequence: CASSEGLGSTDTQYF. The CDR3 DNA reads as TGTGCCAGCAGTGAAGGGCTCGGGAGTACAGATACGCAGTATTTT.

CDR3 loop: CASSLDGTGELFF. CDR3 DNA sequence: TGTGCCAGCAGCTTAGACGGGACCGGGGAGCTGTTTTTT. The chain has TRBV7-2 and TRBJ2-2; no reliable D call. The CDR3 sequence is 13 residues long. CDR1 is SGHTA and CDR2 is FQGNSA in the germline V gene. Trimming removed 1 base from V and 5 bases from J, with 5 bases in between.

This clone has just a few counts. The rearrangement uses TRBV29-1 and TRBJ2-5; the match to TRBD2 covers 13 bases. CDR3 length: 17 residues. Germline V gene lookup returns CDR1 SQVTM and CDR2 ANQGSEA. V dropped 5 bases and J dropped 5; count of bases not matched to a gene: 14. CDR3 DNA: TGCAGCGTTCTTGGGACTAGCGGGGAAAATGATGGGGAGACCCAGTACTTC. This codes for CSVLGTSGENDGETQYF.

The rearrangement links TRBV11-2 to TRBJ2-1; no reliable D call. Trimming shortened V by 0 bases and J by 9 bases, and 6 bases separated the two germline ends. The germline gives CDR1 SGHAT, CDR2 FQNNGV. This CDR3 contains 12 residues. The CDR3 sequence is CASSLDFSEQFF. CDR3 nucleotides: TGTGCCAGCAGCTTAGATTTTAGTGAGCAGTTCTTC.

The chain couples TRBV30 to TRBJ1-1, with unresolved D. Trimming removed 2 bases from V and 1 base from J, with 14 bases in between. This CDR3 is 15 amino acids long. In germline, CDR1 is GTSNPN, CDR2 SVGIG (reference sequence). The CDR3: CAWSPPRYENTEAFF. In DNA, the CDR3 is TGTGCCTGGAGTCCCCCCAGGTATGAGAACACTGAAGCTTTCTTT.

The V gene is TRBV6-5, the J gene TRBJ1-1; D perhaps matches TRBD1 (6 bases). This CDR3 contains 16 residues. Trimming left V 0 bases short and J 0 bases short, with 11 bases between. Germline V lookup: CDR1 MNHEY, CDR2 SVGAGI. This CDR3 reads CASSYSAGAMNTEAFF. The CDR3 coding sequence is TGTGCCAGCAGTTACTCGGCAGGGGCCATGAACACTGAAGCTTTCTTT.

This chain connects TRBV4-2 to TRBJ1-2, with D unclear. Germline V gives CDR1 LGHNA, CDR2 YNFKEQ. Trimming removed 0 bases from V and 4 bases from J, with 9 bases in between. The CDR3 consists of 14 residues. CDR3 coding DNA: TGTGCCAGCAGCCAAGATCAGCGGGGCTATGGCTACACCTTC. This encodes CASSQDQRGYGYTF.

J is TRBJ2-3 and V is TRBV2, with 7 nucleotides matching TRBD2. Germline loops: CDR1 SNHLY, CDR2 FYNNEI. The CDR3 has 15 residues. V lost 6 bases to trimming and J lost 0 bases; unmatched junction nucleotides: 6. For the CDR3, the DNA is TGTGCCAGCAGATTGGTTAGCGGGAGCACAGATACGCAGTATTTT. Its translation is CASRLVSGSTDTQYF.

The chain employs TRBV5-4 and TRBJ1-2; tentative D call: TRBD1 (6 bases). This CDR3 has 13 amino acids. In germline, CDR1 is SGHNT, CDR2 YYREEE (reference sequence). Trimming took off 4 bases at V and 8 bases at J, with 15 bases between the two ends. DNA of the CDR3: TGTGCCAGCAGCCGACAGGTCCAGGGAGGCTACACCTTC. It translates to CASSRQVQGGYTF.

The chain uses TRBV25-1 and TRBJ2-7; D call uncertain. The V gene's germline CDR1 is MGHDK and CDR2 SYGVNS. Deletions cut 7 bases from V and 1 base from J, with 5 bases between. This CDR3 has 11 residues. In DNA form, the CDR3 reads TGTGCCAGCACAGATTCCTACGAGCAGTACTTC. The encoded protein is CASTDSYEQYF.

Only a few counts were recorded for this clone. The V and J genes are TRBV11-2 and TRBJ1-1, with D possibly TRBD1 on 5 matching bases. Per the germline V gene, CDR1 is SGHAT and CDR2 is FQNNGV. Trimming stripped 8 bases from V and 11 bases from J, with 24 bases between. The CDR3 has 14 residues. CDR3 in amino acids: CASPSVGNTGMAFF. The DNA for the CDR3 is TGTGCCAGCCCCTCCGTGGGGAACACAGGAATGGCTTTCTTT.

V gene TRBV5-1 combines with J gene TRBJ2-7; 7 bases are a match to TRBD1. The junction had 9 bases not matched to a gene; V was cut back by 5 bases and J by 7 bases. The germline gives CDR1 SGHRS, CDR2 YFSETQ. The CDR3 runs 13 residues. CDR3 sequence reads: CASSPQGVWEQYF. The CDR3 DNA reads TGCGCCAGCAGTCCCCAGGGGGTCTGGGAGCAGTACTTC.

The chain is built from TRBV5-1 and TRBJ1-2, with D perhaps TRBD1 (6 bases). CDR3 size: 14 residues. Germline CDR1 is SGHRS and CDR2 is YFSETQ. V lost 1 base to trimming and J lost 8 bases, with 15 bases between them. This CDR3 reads CASSLIRGGDGYTF. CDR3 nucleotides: TGCGCCAGCAGCTTGATCAGGGGAGGGGACGGCTACACCTTC.

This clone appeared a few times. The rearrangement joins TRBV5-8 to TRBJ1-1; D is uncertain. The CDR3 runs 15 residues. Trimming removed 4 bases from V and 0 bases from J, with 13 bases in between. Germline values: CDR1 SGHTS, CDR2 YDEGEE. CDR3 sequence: CASSPISELNTEAFF. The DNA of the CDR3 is TGTGCCAGCAGCCCAATATCGGAGTTGAACACTGAAGCTTTCTTT.

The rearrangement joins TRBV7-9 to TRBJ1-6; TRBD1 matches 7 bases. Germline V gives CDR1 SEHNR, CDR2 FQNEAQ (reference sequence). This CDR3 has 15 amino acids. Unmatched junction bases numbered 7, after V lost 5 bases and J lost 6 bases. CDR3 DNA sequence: TGTGCCAGCAGCCCCCGGGACAGAGTTAATTCACCCCTCCACTTT. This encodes CASSPRDRVNSPLHF.